This passage covers 32 T cell receptor beta chains from one sample sequenced in a study of T cells in Graves' hyperthyroidism and ophthalmopathy (dated by TCRdb to between 2018 and 2021). Receptor libraries were prepared by multiplex PCR. TCRdb shows the sequencer as Illumina HiSeq 2000. TCR beta CDR3 regions were amplified from RNA transcripts. A first-round RT-PCR of the TCR CDR3 used the HTBI primer set with the Qiagen OneStep RT-PCR kit. TCRdb ran its own pipeline on the public reads, namely fastp trimming at Q25 and MiXCR clone calling, and kept in-frame beta chains. Under each unique CDR3 protein, matching rows form one entry showing the most common genes and DNA. The sample table contains 700,000 or so distinct CDR3 sequences; only one count was recorded for 14% of them. Around 13% of the sample rests with the top ten. Sequencing was performed on blood. These receptors came from a woman between 45 and 60 years old with Graves' ophthalmopathy.

Many counts were recorded for this clonotype. The chain recombines TRBV27 with TRBJ2-7; no definite D call. Germline V lookup: CDR1 MNHEY, CDR2 SMNVEV (reference sequence). The CDR3 contains 14 residues. V was clipped by 4 bases and J by 6 bases, with 16 bases between them. The CDR3 is CASSSVSSSVEQYF. DNA for the CDR3: TGTGCCAGCAGTTCCGTTTCTAGTTCTGTCGAGCAGTACTTC.

The chain is built from TRBV7-3 and TRBJ2-3; D is unclear. There are 14 residues in the CDR3. CDR1 is SGHTA, CDR2 FQGTGA, per germline. The V and J ends lost 5 bases and 2 bases respectively, with 11 bases between them. The CDR3 is CASSPDSHTDTQYF. CDR3 sequence (DNA): TGTGCCAGCAGCCCCGACTCGCACACAGATACGCAGTATTTT.

Points on this clonotype: The junction does not match germline at one end; this may be a read error. This chain uses TRBV27 with TRBJ1-5, with 7 bases aligning to TRBD1. This CDR3 spans 17 amino acids. CDR1 MNHEY and CDR2 SMNVEV come from the germline V gene (reference sequence). The CDR3 nucleotides read TGTGCCAGCAGTTCCACCTCCAGGGGGTTGAGCAATCAGCTCCAGCATTTT. This translates into CASSSTSRGLSNQLQHF.

In its sample, this clonotype was seen many times. The chain joins TRBV3-1 to TRBJ2-3; 9 bases are a match to TRBD2. V lost 1 base, J lost 2 bases, and 4 bases stayed unmatched. The CDR3 totals 16 residues. Germline lookup yields CDR1 LGHDT and CDR2 YNNKEL (reference sequence). The CDR3 loop is CASSQVTSGYTDTQYF. CDR3 nucleotides: TGTGCCAGCAGCCAAGTGACTAGCGGCTACACAGATACGCAGTATTTT.

This clonotype was seen repeatedly, ten times or more. The chain has TRBV5-1 and TRBJ2-7; 7 bases are shared with TRBD2. The CDR3 spans 12 residues. V lost 3 bases and J lost 5; bases outside the gene matches: 2. The germline CDR1 and CDR2 sequences are SGHRS and YFSETQ. The CDR3 coding sequence is TGCGCCAGCAGCTCGGGGACTAACGAGCAGTACTTC. As protein: CASSSGTNEQYF.

This rearrangement joins TRBV27 to TRBJ1-2; 7 nucleotides align to TRBD1. The CDR3 spans 16 residues. CDR1 and CDR2 from the germline V gene are MNHEY and SMNVEV (reference sequence). V shed 4 bases, J shed 0 bases, and the junction held 8 bases outside the gene matches. The CDR3 is CASSWTSRGSNYGYTF. The CDR3 DNA sequence: TGTGCCAGCAGTTGGACGAGCAGGGGGTCTAACTATGGCTACACCTTC.

This clonotype appeared many times. The chain links TRBV15 to TRBJ2-3; TRBD2 aligns across 9 bases. The CDR3 loop spans 16 amino acids. Germline assignment: CDR1 LNHNV and CDR2 YYDKDF (reference sequence). V was pared by 3 bases and J by 7 bases, with 11 bases of the junction left unmatched. As DNA, the CDR3 is TGTGCCACCAGCAGTATGGTAGCGGGAGATCGGTATACGCAGTATTTT. It specifies CATSSMVAGDRYTQYF.

This clonotype has a count of ten or more. The CDR3 region has the DNA TGCAGTGCCAAAGGCCCCGTGGCTGATACGCAGTATTTT. This translates into CSAKGPVADTQYF. The genes are TRBV20-1 and TRBJ2-3; D call uncertain. Looked up from germline, CDR1 is DFQATT and CDR2 is SNEGSKA (reference sequence). The V end lost 6 bases, the J end lost 6 bases, and 16 bases lay between the germline ends. The CDR3 contains 13 residues.

This clonotype has at least ten counts. The chain joins TRBV2 to TRBJ2-1; 8 nucleotides match TRBD2. This CDR3 region has 16 residues. The junction had 6 bases not matched to a gene; V was cut back by 4 bases and J by 1 base. The germline gives CDR1 SNHLY, CDR2 FYNNEI. Here the CDR3 DNA reads TGTGCCAGCAGTGTGTCGGGGGGGGAATCCTACAATGAGCAGTTCTTC. Encoded protein: CASSVSGGESYNEQFF.

The chain uses TRBV19 and TRBJ1-5; D not certain. Trimming stripped 5 bases from V and 3 bases from J, with 20 bases between. Germline V lookup: CDR1 LNHDA, CDR2 SQIVND (reference sequence). The CDR3 loop spans 17 amino acids. The CDR3 loop is CASSRQDSTRYNQPQHF. The DNA of the CDR3 is TGTGCCAGTAGTCGTCAAGATAGCACCCGATACAATCAGCCCCAGCATTTT.

This clonotype was counted ten times or more. V is TRBV5-1 and J is TRBJ2-7; D uncertain. The V gene's germline CDR1 is SGHRS and CDR2 YFSETQ. V lost 0 bases, J lost 3 bases, and 13 bases lay in between. This CDR3 has 15 residues. The CDR3 loop reads CASSLVPGTHYEQYF. CDR3 in DNA: TGCGCCAGCAGCTTGGTTCCTGGAACACACTACGAGCAGTACTTC. The variable domain in full, with the rest retrieved from reference TRBV5-1 and TRBJ2-7, is KAGVTQTPRYLIKTRGQQVTLSCSPISGHRSVSWYQQTPGQGLQFLFEYFSETQRNKGNFPGRFSGRQFSNSRSEMNVSTLELGDSALYLCASSLVPGTHYEQYFGPGTRLTVT.

The V and J genes are TRBV24-1 and TRBJ1-2; D is uncertain. The CDR3 loop spans 12 amino acids. Germline V gene sequence: CDR1 KGHDR, CDR2 SFDVKD. With 4 bases removed from V and 4 bases from J, the gap between germline ends came to 6 bases. This CDR3 is CATSDNSYGYTF. The DNA of the CDR3 is TGTGCCACCAGTGACAACAGCTATGGCTACACCTTC.

This clonotype has ten or more counts. J is TRBJ2-6 and V is TRBV4-2, with TRBD2 matching over 7 bases. The germline V gene encodes CDR1 LGHNA and CDR2 YNFKEQ. V lost 2 bases, J lost 2 bases, and 0 bases stayed unmatched. This CDR3 is built from 15 residues. In DNA, the CDR3 is TGTGCCAGCAGCCAACGGGAGGCTGGGGCCAACGTCCTGACTTTC. This codes for CASSQREAGANVLTF.

The CDR3 loop reads CASTRRASGRVYEQYF. The CDR3 DNA follows: TGTGCCAGCACCAGGAGAGCTAGCGGGAGGGTGTACGAGCAGTACTTC. This rearrangement joins TRBV9 to TRBJ2-7; 12 positions match TRBD2. CDR1 SGDLS and CDR2 YYNGEE come from the germline V gene. This CDR3 has 16 residues. V lost 6 bases, J lost 4 bases, and 11 bases stayed unmatched.

The V and J genes are TRBV5-1 and TRBJ1-1; TRBD1 agrees at 9 bases. CDR1 is SGHRS and CDR2 is YFSETQ in the germline V gene. This CDR3 has 14 residues. V trimming: 4 bases; J trimming: 7 bases; junction bases outside the gene matches: 8. The CDR3 loop is CASSTGQGLDEAFF. The CDR3 DNA sequence: TGCGCCAGCAGCACCGGACAGGGGCTGGATGAAGCTTTCTTT.

This clonotype was picked up many times. The chain couples TRBV7-9 to TRBJ2-3, with a weak D call TRBD2 (7 bases). The germline V and J ends were trimmed by 6 bases and 0 bases, with 16 bases remaining between them. CDR1 and CDR2 from the germline V gene are SEHNR and FQNEAQ (reference sequence). The CDR3 length is 16 residues. Here the CDR3 DNA reads TGTGCCAGCAGGTATCCGGGGGGCATGAGCACAGATACGCAGTATTTT. As protein: CASRYPGGMSTDTQYF.

This clonotype was seen many times. This chain connects TRBV20-1 to TRBJ2-3; 9 nucleotides line up with TRBD2. The CDR3 is 18 residues long. Germline V gene sequence: CDR1 DFQATT, CDR2 SNEGSKA (reference sequence). The V gene end was trimmed by 2 bases and the J gene end by 3 bases; junction bases not matched to a gene: 15. The CDR3 spells CSARKFGGRADITDTQYF. CDR3 bases: TGCAGTGCTAGAAAATTTGGCGGGAGGGCCGATATTACAGATACGCAGTATTTT.

This clonotype was seen a handful of times. Being one base from a much bigger clone, this may be a read error. The final CDR3 position lacks the conserved phenylalanine or tryptophan, pointing to a likely read error. This chain connects TRBV2 to TRBJ1-5; TRBD1 is a possible D gene (6 bases). V gave up 7 bases and J gave up 1 base, with 20 bases separating them. The CDR3 runs 17 residues. From germline, CDR1 is SNHLY and CDR2 FYNNEI. The CDR3 loop is CASTPRGGRVSNQPQHS. The CDR3 nucleotides are TGTGCCAGCACTCCCCGGGGGGGCAGGGTGAGCAATCAGCCCCAGCATTCT.

At least ten counts were recorded for this clonotype. The chain combines TRBV28 with TRBJ1-2; D is perhaps TRBD1 (6 bases). CDR3 length equals 13 residues. V shed 6 bases and J shed 4 bases, with 12 bases lying between them. Germline CDR1 is MDHEN and CDR2 is SYDVKM. Here the CDR3 DNA reads TGTGCCAGCAGGGTAGGGGGGTCCTATGGCTACACCTTC. Translated, it gives CASRVGGSYGYTF.

The table lists this clonotype with many counts. The CDR3 DNA follows: TGTGCCAGCAGCACGTGGGGTGATACGCAGTATTTT. Translating gives CASSTWGDTQYF. The V gene is TRBV11-3, the J gene TRBJ2-3; D unresolved. Trimming pared 5 bases from V and 6 bases from J, leaving 9 bases between. The CDR3 spans 12 residues. Per germline, CDR1 SGHNT and CDR2 YENEEA.

The chain combines TRBV5-4 with TRBJ1-1; possibly TRBD1 for D (6 bases). The V gene's germline CDR1 is SGHNT and CDR2 YYREEE (reference sequence). This CDR3 is 15 amino acids long. Deletions cut 0 bases from V and 5 bases from J, with 14 bases between. The CDR3 coding sequence is TGTGCCAGCAGCTTGGAGGCAGGGGTTAAAACTGAAGCTTTCTTT. It is translated as CASSLEAGVKTEAFF. The whole variable domain, remainder taken from reference TRBV5-4 and TRBJ1-1, is ETGVTQSPTHLIKTRGQQVTLRCSSQSGHNTVSWYQQALGQGPQFIFQYYREEENGRGNFPPRFSGLQFPNYSSELNVNALELDDSALYLCASSLEAGVKTEAFFGQGTRLTVV.

This clonotype was observed many times. The V call is TRBV2, the J call TRBJ2-5; D not resolved. Between the trimmed V and J ends, which lost 6 bases and 0 bases, there was a span of 8 bases. The germline gives CDR1 SNHLY, CDR2 FYNNEI. The length of the CDR3 is 13 residues. The DNA of the CDR3 is TGTGCCAGCAGAGCGATCTACCAAGAGACCCAGTACTTC. Its protein is CASRAIYQETQYF.

In its sample, this clonotype was seen many times. The V gene is TRBV6-1, the J gene TRBJ2-1; 8 nucleotides match TRBD2. The CDR3 is 15 residues long. V dropped 1 base and J dropped 7; count of bases not matched to a gene: 6. The germline gives CDR1 MNHNS, CDR2 SASEGT. The CDR3 protein is CASSEELAVQNEQFF. Here the CDR3 DNA reads TGTGCCAGCAGTGAAGAACTAGCGGTACAAAATGAGCAGTTCTTC.

This clonotype occurred many times. The chain employs TRBV7-2 and TRBJ1-1; D gene ambiguous. Trimming took 3 bases from V and 5 from J, leaving 25 bases between them. CDR1 and CDR2 (germline): SGHTA, FQGNSA. The CDR3 is made up of 18 amino acids. DNA of the CDR3: TGTGCCAGCAGCTTGTTCCCCGTGGTAGGTGGTGTAAATACTGAAGCTTTCTTT. Amino acids: CASSLFPVVGGVNTEAFF.

This clonotype has a single count. This chain uses TRBV7-3 with TRBJ2-6, with D perhaps TRBD2 (5 bases). The CDR3 has 14 amino acids. Looked up from germline, CDR1 is SGHTA and CDR2 is FQGTGA. Trimming took off 8 bases at V and 2 bases at J, with 10 bases between the two ends. The CDR3 bases are TGTGCCAGCCGCGAGGGAACTGGGGCCAACGTCCTGACTTTC. Translation: CASREGTGANVLTF. The full variable domain, its missing parts supplied by reference TRBV7-3 and TRBJ2-6, is GAGVSQTPSNKVTEKGKYVELRCDPISGHTALYWYRQSLGQGPEFLIYFQGTGAADDSGLPNDRFFAVRPEGSVSTLKIQRTERGDSAVYLCASREGTGANVLTFGAGSRLTVL.

This clonotype was observed many times. The chain is built from TRBV12-3 or TRBV12-4 and TRBJ2-1, with 10 bases lining up with TRBD1. This CDR3 contains 15 residues. V shed 6 bases and J 3 bases; nucleotides not matched to a gene: 5. The CDR3 DNA sequence: TGTGCCAGCAGGGGTGGGGACAGGGGCTACAATGAGCAGTTCTTC. Protein sequence: CASRGGDRGYNEQFF.

The table lists this clonotype with many counts. This chain uses TRBV18 with TRBJ1-2; no clear D. Germline V gene data show CDR1 as KGHSH and CDR2 as LQKENI. Trimming stripped 2 bases from V and 1 base from J, with 5 bases between. The CDR3 is 13 amino acids. CDR3 nucleotides: TGTGCCAGCTCACCAGGGATTAACTATGGCTACACCTTC. This codes for CASSPGINYGYTF.

This clonotype was counted a few times. The chain has TRBV7-9 and TRBJ2-7; the match to TRBD1 covers 8 bases. Germline V gene lookup returns CDR1 SEHNR and CDR2 FQNEAQ (reference sequence). The CDR3 contains 12 residues. V was clipped by 5 bases and J by 6 bases; unmatched bases: 3. As DNA, the CDR3 is TGTGCCAGCAGCACAACAGGGGGCGAGCAGTACTTC. This gives the protein CASSTTGGEQYF.

The genes are TRBV6-2 or TRBV6-3 and TRBJ2-1, with D perhaps assigned TRBD1 or TRBD2 (5 bases each). The CDR3 consists of 14 residues. Germline lookup yields CDR1 MNHEY and CDR2 SVGEGT. The V gene lost 5 bases and the J gene lost 10 bases, with 18 bases spanning the gap. CDR3 in amino acids: CASSRPGQGKEQFF. The CDR3 DNA follows: TGTGCCAGCAGTCGCCCGGGGCAGGGAAAAGAGCAGTTCTTC.

The chain carries TRBV19 and TRBJ2-1; TRBD2 matches 12 bases. Germline loops: CDR1 LNHDA, CDR2 SQIVND (reference sequence). CDR3 length equals 15 residues. Trimming took 6 bases from V and 8 from J; bases not matched to a gene: 8. Here the CDR3 reads CASRRTSGMGDEQFF. The CDR3 nucleotides read TGTGCCAGTAGACGGACTAGCGGGATGGGCGATGAGCAGTTCTTC. The full variable domain, its missing parts supplied by reference TRBV19 and TRBJ2-1, is DGGITQSPKYLFRKEGQNVTLSCEQNLNHDAMYWYRQDPGQGLRLIYYSQIVNDFQKGDIAEGYSVSREKKESFPLTVTSAQKNPTAFYLCASRRTSGMGDEQFFGPGTRLTVL.

This clonotype was seen a handful of times. V and J are TRBV19 and TRBJ2-7; 14 bases line up with TRBD2. The CDR3 covers 18 residues. Germline values: CDR1 LNHDA, CDR2 SQIVND (reference sequence). The J segment lost 5 bases and the V segment lost 1 base, leaving 10 bases of the junction unmatched. CDR3 in amino acids: CASSIVGRGLAGANEQYF. CDR3 sequence (DNA): TGTGCCAGTAGTATAGTGGGCCGGGGACTAGCGGGAGCGAACGAGCAGTACTTC.

This clonotype was seen many times. This chain uses TRBV6-2 or TRBV6-3 with TRBJ1-5, with TRBD1 as a possible D gene (5 bases). Trimming left V 0 bases short and J 2 bases short, with 8 bases between. Germline V gene lookup returns CDR1 MNHEY and CDR2 SVGEGT. The CDR3 contains 15 residues. As DNA, the CDR3 is TGTGCCAGCAGTTACTCAGAGACAGGCAATCAGCCCCAGCATTTT. The encoded protein is CASSYSETGNQPQHF.